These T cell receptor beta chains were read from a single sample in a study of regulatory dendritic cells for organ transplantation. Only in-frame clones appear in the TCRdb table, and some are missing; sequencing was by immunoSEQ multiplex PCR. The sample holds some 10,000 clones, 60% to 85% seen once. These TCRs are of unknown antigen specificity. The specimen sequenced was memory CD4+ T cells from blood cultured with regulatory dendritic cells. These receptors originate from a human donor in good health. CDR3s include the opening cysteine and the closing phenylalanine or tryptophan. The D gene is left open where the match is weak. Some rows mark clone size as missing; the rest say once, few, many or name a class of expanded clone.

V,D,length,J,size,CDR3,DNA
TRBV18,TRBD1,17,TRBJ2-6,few,CASSPWDRGSGANVLTF,TGTGCCAGCTCACCCTGGGACAGGGGGTCCGGGGCCAACGTCCTGACTTTC
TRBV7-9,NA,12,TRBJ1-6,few,CASSLLNSPLHF,TGTGCCAGCAGCTTATTAAATTCACCCCTCCACTTT
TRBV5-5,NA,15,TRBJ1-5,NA,CASSSLPGGNQPQHF,TGTGCCAGCAGCTCCCTCCCCGGCGGTAATCAGCCCCAGCATTTT
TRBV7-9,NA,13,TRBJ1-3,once,CASSFAAGNTIYF,TGTGCCAGCAGCTTCGCGGCAGGAAACACCATATATTTT
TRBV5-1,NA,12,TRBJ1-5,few,CASSFDGQPQHF,TGCGCCAGCAGCTTTGACGGGCAGCCCCAGCATTTT
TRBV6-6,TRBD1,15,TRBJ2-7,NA,CASSRRTGGLYEQYF,TGTGCCAGCAGCCGGAGGACAGGGGGACTCTACGAGCAGTACTTC
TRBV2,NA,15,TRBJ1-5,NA,CASSLQGASNQPQHF,TGTGCCAGCAGTCTACAGGGTGCGAGCAATCAGCCCCAGCATTTT
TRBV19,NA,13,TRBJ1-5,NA,CASSNQGNQPQHF,TGTGCCAGTAGTAACCAGGGCAATCAGCCCCAGCATTTT
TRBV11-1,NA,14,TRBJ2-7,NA,CASSFDRSSYEQYF,TGTGCCAGCAGCTTCGACAGGTCATCCTACGAGCAGTACTTC
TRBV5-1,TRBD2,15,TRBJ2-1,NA,CASSTGGGTYNEQFF,TGCGCCAGCAGTACCGGGGGGGGCACCTACAATGAGCAGTTCTTC
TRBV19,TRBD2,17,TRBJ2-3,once,CASSIPLTSGGSDTQYF,TGTGCCAGTAGTATACCCCTGACTAGCGGGGGGTCGGATACGCAGTATTTT